This TCR beta chain was sequenced during a study of blood T cell repertoires in COVID-19. Study information: Samples representing acute and convalescent COVID-19 were sourced from the United States, Italy and Spain. Sample material is recorded as cDNA or gDNA derived from T cells, B-cell-depleted T cells, or PBMCs.

The CDR3 is 16 amino acids. Germline V lookup: CDR1 MGHRA, CDR2 YSYEKL. V shed 2 bases, J shed 6 bases, and the junction held 8 bases outside the gene matches. This clone has a handful of counts. Original processing notes: From reference gene primer amplification, estimates of nucleated cell counts were derived. The method was immunoSEQ multiplex PCR; TCRdb's version includes in-frame clones alone and lacks a portion of them. The DNA was the basis for D and trimming; V, J and clone size are from that table. The profile covers roughly 12,000 clones, with about four fifths appearing a single time and around 45% taken by the ten largest.

The specimen was peripheral blood. The origin of this receptor is a man older than 75 with acute or convalescent COVID-19. The chain recombines TRBV4-1 with TRBJ2-1; TRBD1 aligns across 9 bases. CDR3 in DNA: TGCGCCAGCAGCCAACGGGACAGGGTTTGGGCCAATGAGCAGTTCTTC. Translating it yields CASSQRDRVWANEQFF.